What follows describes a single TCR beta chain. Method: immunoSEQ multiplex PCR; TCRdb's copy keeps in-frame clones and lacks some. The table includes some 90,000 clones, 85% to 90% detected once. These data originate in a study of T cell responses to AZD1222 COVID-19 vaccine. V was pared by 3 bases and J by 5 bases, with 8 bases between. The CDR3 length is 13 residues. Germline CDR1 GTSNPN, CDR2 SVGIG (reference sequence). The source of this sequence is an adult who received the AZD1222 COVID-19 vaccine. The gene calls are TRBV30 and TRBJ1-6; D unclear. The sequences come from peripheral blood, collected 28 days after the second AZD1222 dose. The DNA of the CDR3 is TGTGCCTGGAGGGTGGCCGATAATTCACCCCTCCACTTT. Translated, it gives CAWRVADNSPLHF.